Detailed here is one TCR beta chain. The data originate from a study of blood T cell repertoires in COVID-19. Method: immunoSEQ multiplex PCR; TCRdb's copy keeps in-frame clones and lacks some. Among approximately 330,000 clones listed, approximately 86% were seen once. The germline V gene encodes CDR1 LGHDT and CDR2 YNNKEL (reference sequence). This CDR3 is 20 amino acids long. V shed 4 bases, J shed 2 bases, and the junction held 22 bases outside the gene matches. This receptor was identified in a man aged 25-45 years with COVID-19, enrolled during active disease. The specimen sequenced was peripheral blood. The chain carries TRBV3-1 (or the pseudogene TRBV3-2) and TRBJ2-5; 7 bases align to TRBD2. CDR3 nucleotide sequence: TGTGCCAGCAGCCGGGCCATCCATGTGTACAGCGGGGAAGCTCAAGAGACCCAGTACTTC. Translation: CASSRAIHVYSGEAQETQYF.